Below, one T cell receptor beta chain is given with its context. Repertoires were generated with immunoSEQ multiplex PCR, while TCRdb's copy carries only in-frame clones and drops some. The repertoire holds 500,000 to 550,000 clones, with roughly 74% as singletons. This sample stems from a study of shared T cell receptors in the human thymus. The CDR3 covers 11 residues. V lost 3 bases to trimming and J lost 6 bases, with 5 bases between them. The V gene's germline CDR1 is SGHVT and CDR2 SQSDAQ. This sample was also put to use in a study of human thymus T cells. That paper states: Seemingly biased V and J gene usage marked thymic and blood repertoires. Thymic repertoires from unrelated individuals overlapped highly, related research reported.

The clonotype originates from a boy younger than two with a congenital heart defect. The V call is TRBV7-4, the J call TRBJ1-1; D is uncertain. The sequencing input was thymocytes. The CDR3 nucleotides are TGTGCCAGCAGCTTTTCAGCTGAAGCTTTCTTT. It encodes CASSFSAEAFF.